This T cell receptor (beta chain) emerged from a study of T cells in Graves' hyperthyroidism and ophthalmopathy. In its sample, this clonotype was seen a few times. The CDR3 spans 14 residues. CDR1 and CDR2 (germline): ENHRY, SYGVKD. With 6 bases clipped from V and 5 bases from J, the junction kept 9 bases outside the gene matches. The CDR3 regions of TCR beta were amplified from RNA transcripts. The primer set for the first-round RT-PCR of the TCR CDR3 was HTBI. TCRdb reprocessed the multiplex PCR reads with MiXCR, giving one entry per CDR3 protein. The repertoire holds 600,000 or so distinct CDR3 sequences, around 15% seen once, with 3% to 4% in the top ten.

V and J are TRBV10-3 and TRBJ2-7; 8 bases agree with TRBD2. What was sequenced was blood. The TCR comes from a woman aged 25 to 45 with Graves' hyperthyroidism. The CDR3 loop is CAISKAGESHEQYF. As DNA, the CDR3 is TGTGCCATCAGCAAAGCGGGAGAATCACACGAGCAGTACTTC.